This T cell receptor (beta chain) is drawn from a study of shared clonotypes between healthy human individuals. Here immunoSEQ multiplex PCR was the method, and the copy in TCRdb shows in-frame clones only, minus some. The data contain roughly 2,500,000 clones, under 95% of them singletons. Trimming took 1 base from V and 7 from J, leaving 7 bases between them. The CDR3 is 12 residues long. Germline assignment: CDR1 WSHSY and CDR2 SAAADI. This sequence joins TRBV10-2 and TRBJ1-2; D is undetermined. This TCR derives from a man aged 18 to 30 in good health. Some clones in this sample may be carry-over from other donors' samples. Sequencing used naive CD4+ T cells from PBMCs. The subset was: CD45RA+ positively selected. This CDR3 is CASSEYDRGYTF. The DNA of the CDR3 is TGCGCCAGCAGTGAGTATGACCGTGGCTACACCTTC.